The next 25 T cell receptor beta chains were all read from a single sample in a study of OX40 agonist ivuxolimab in advanced cancers. Data came from immunoSEQ multiplex PCR; TCRdb stores just in-frame clones and leaves some out. The sample consists of 45,000 to 50,000 clones, about nine tenths of them appearing once. Material: CD4+ or CD8+ T cells sorted from blood, obtained in a trial of the OX40 agonist ivuxolimab. The receptors were gathered from an adult with an advanced solid tumor such as melanoma, head and neck, liver or kidney cancer.

The V gene is TRBV5-1, the J gene TRBJ1-1; D is unresolved. Trimming stripped 4 bases from V and 3 bases from J, with 10 bases between. Germline V gene lookup returns CDR1 SGHRS and CDR2 YFSETQ. This CDR3 has 13 amino acids. CDR3: CASSPDEDTEAFF. The CDR3 DNA reads TGCGCCAGCAGCCCGGACGAGGACACTGAAGCTTTCTTT. The full variable domain, completed using reference TRBV5-1 and TRBJ1-1, is KAGVTQTPRYLIKTRGQQVTLSCSPISGHRSVSWYQQTPGQGLQFLFEYFSETQRNKGNFPGRFSGRQFSNSRSEMNVSTLELGDSALYLCASSPDEDTEAFFGQGTRLTVV.

The gene calls are TRBV6-5 and TRBJ1-3; 8 bases agree with TRBD1. The J segment lost 1 base and the V segment lost 4 bases, leaving 6 bases of the junction unmatched. The CDR3 has 16 residues. In germline, CDR1 is MNHEY, CDR2 SVGAGI. The CDR3 DNA reads TGTGCCAGCAGTTCCGACAGGGGTGGGTCTGGAAACACCATATATTTT. It yields the protein CASSSDRGGSGNTIYF.

CDR3 residues: CASSEASWGFGQAHGYTF. The CDR3 DNA sequence: TGTGCCAGCAGTGAAGCGTCTTGGGGCTTCGGACAGGCTCATGGCTACACCTTC. The rearrangement joins TRBV2 to TRBJ1-2; 7 bases are a match to TRBD1. Germline CDR1 and CDR2: SNHLY and FYNNEI. Trimming cost V 0 bases and J 6 bases; bases outside gene matches: 16. The CDR3 runs to 18 residues.

J is TRBJ2-1 and V is TRBV5-1; 10 nucleotides agree with TRBD2. This CDR3 is 16 amino acids long. CDR1 and CDR2 from the germline V gene are SGHRS and YFSETQ. The ends lost 4 bases at V and 6 bases at J; junction bases unmatched: 10. CDR3 sequence: CASSTDLAGVTNEQFF. The CDR3 nucleotides read TGCGCCAGCAGCACCGATCTAGCGGGAGTGACCAATGAGCAGTTCTTC.

The chain uses TRBV27 and TRBJ2-7, with 9 bases matching TRBD2. Germline CDR1 and CDR2: MNHEY and SMNVEV (reference sequence). V was clipped by 2 bases and J by 4 bases; unmatched bases: 6. The CDR3 has 15 residues. CDR3 residues: CASSLNPSGEYEQYF. Here the CDR3 DNA reads TGTGCCAGCAGTTTAAACCCTAGCGGGGAATACGAGCAGTACTTC.

The chain recombines TRBV28 with TRBJ2-1, with D tentatively TRBD2 (5 bases). The CDR3 has 16 amino acids. The germline V gene has CDR1 MDHEN and CDR2 SYDVKM. V lost 2 bases to trimming and J lost 1 base, with 12 bases between them. The CDR3 sequence: CASSLPPGSSYNEQFF. The DNA of the CDR3 is TGTGCCAGCAGTTTACCCCCGGGATCGTCCTACAATGAGCAGTTCTTC.

The V call is TRBV9, the J call TRBJ2-3; D is ambiguous. Trimming took 2 bases from V and 3 from J, leaving 4 bases between them. The germline gives CDR1 SGDLS, CDR2 YYNGEE. The CDR3 consists of 12 residues. The CDR3 reads CASSVSTDTQYF. For the CDR3, the DNA is TGTGCCAGCAGCGTCTCTACAGATACGCAGTATTTT. Variable domain in full (rest from reference TRBV9 and TRBJ2-3): DSGVTQTPKHLITATGQRVTLRCSPRSGDLSVYWYQQSLDQGLQFLIQYYNGEERAKGNILERFSAQQFPDLHSELNLSSLELGDSALYFCASSVSTDTQYFGPGTRLTVL.

This clone was seen a single time. The rearrangement uses TRBV9 and TRBJ1-4; D perhaps matches TRBD1 (5 bases). CDR3 length equals 15 residues. V lost 4 bases to trimming and J lost 4 bases, with 14 bases between them. Germline CDR1 reads SGDLS; CDR2 reads YYNGEE. The CDR3 DNA reads TGTGCCAGCAGCACCTCCGGGACCGATAATGAAAAACTGTTTTTT. Protein: CASSTSGTDNEKLFF.

This clone was counted a single time. The gene calls are TRBV29-1 and TRBJ2-4; a weak D match, TRBD1 (5 bases). The CDR3 spans 15 residues. Per the germline V gene, CDR1 is SQVTM and CDR2 is ANQGSEA. V lost 0 bases and J lost 0, with 9 bases in between. The CDR3 protein is CSVEDGREAKNIQYF. CDR3 bases: TGCAGCGTTGAAGACGGCAGGGAAGCCAAAAACATTCAGTACTTC. Variable domain in full (rest from reference TRBV29-1 and TRBJ2-4): SAVISQKPSRDICQRGTSLTIQCQVDSQVTMMFWYRQQPGQSLTLIATANQGSEATYESGFVIDKFPISRPNLTFSTLTVSNMSPEDSSIYLCSVEDGREAKNIQYFGAGTRLSVL.

The chain is built from TRBV11-3 and TRBJ1-1, with D unresolved. The CDR3 loop spans 13 amino acids. Germline-derived CDR1 and CDR2 are SGHNT and YENEEA. V shed 4 bases and J shed 4 bases, with 10 bases lying between them. Here the CDR3 DNA reads TGTGCCAGCAGCTCAGACCCCGGCACTGAAGCTTTCTTT. Translated, it gives CASSSDPGTEAFF.

The gene calls are TRBV28 and TRBJ1-2; possibly TRBD1 for D (6 bases). Trimming removed 8 bases from V and 8 bases from J, with 15 bases in between. Germline lookup yields CDR1 MDHEN and CDR2 SYDVKM. The CDR3 extends over 12 amino acids. The CDR3 sequence is CASGGTRSGYTF. CDR3 coding DNA: TGTGCCAGCGGGGGGACAAGATCCGGCTACACCTTC.

The chain links TRBV5-4 to TRBJ1-2; no clear D. The CDR3 covers 14 residues. V was shortened by 1 base and J by 4 bases, with 11 bases between the two germline ends. Germline V gives CDR1 SGHNT, CDR2 YYREEE (reference sequence). The CDR3 here is CASSLPGLAYGYTF. DNA of the CDR3: TGTGCCAGCAGCTTGCCCGGACTGGCCTATGGCTACACCTTC. Complete variable domain (other parts from reference TRBV5-4 and TRBJ1-2): ETGVTQSPTHLIKTRGQQVTLRCSSQSGHNTVSWYQQALGQGPQFIFQYYREEENGRGNFPPRFSGLQFPNYSSELNVNALELDDSALYLCASSLPGLAYGYTFGSGTRLTVV.

Concerning this clone: The junction departs from the called germline gene at one end, perhaps through a read error. Other nucleotide sequences from this sample produce the same CDR3. The chain recombines TRBV5-8 with TRBJ1-5; D unresolved. The CDR3 extends over 14 amino acids. Germline CDR1 and CDR2: SGHTS and YDEGEE. The CDR3 region is CASSPGNVAQPQHF. DNA for the CDR3: TGTGCCAGCAGCCCCGGGAACGTGGCGCAGCCTCAGCATTTT.

This chain joins TRBV7-6 and TRBJ2-3; D gene unclear. Trimming pared 2 bases from V and 0 bases from J, leaving 12 bases between. This CDR3 is 16 amino acids long. CDR1 SGHVS and CDR2 FNYEAQ come from the germline V gene. CDR3 sequence reads: CASSLLWLSSTDTQYF. CDR3 nucleotide sequence: TGTGCCAGCAGCTTACTTTGGCTTTCAAGCACAGATACGCAGTATTTT.

This sequence joins TRBV19 and TRBJ1-6; unclear D gene. Germline V gene sequence: CDR1 LNHDA, CDR2 SQIVND (reference sequence). The CDR3 consists of 15 residues. V lost 4 bases to trimming and J lost 3 bases, with 10 bases between them. The CDR3 sequence: CASSSGGDYNSPLHF. CDR3 DNA sequence: TGTGCCAGTAGTAGCGGAGGAGACTATAATTCACCCCTCCACTTT.

This clone was seen only once. V usage is TRBV7-9 and J usage is TRBJ1-2; D is unclear. The length of the CDR3 is 17 residues. Trimming removed 1 base at V and 1 base at J, with 16 bases between. CDR1 is SEHNR and CDR2 is FQNEAQ in the germline V gene (reference sequence). CDR3 residues: CASSLGGRERGNYGYTF. DNA of the CDR3: TGTGCCAGCAGCTTAGGTGGCAGAGAGCGGGGTAACTATGGCTACACCTTC.

In its sample, this clone was seen once. The chain uses TRBV14 and TRBJ2-1; D gene uncertain. The V and J ends lost 2 bases and 6 bases respectively, with 5 bases between them. The CDR3 totals 12 residues. The germline CDR1 and CDR2 sequences are SGHDN and FVKESK. The CDR3 loop is CASSQQRNEQFF. The CDR3 DNA reads as TGTGCCAGCAGCCAACAACGCAATGAGCAGTTCTTC. The whole variable domain, filled in from reference TRBV14 and TRBJ2-1, reads EAGVTQFPSHSVIEKGQTVTLRCDPISGHDNLYWYRRVMGKEIKFLLHFVKESKQDESGMPNNRFLAERTGGTYSTLKVQPAELEDSGVYFCASSQQRNEQFFGPGTRLTVL.

Within the sample, this clone is medium-sized. The chain links TRBV25-1 to TRBJ2-1, with D uncertain. Trimming shortened V by 1 base and J by 6 bases, and 10 bases separated the two germline ends. This CDR3 comprises 14 residues. The V gene's germline CDR1 is MGHDK and CDR2 SYGVNS. CDR3 DNA: TGTGCCAGCAGTGAATTCATAGGAACCAATGAGCAGTTCTTC. Translation gives CASSEFIGTNEQFF.

This sequence joins TRBV30 and TRBJ2-7; D uncertain. The germline V and J ends were trimmed by 2 bases and 2 bases, with 13 bases remaining between them. The V gene's germline CDR1 is GTSNPN and CDR2 SVGIG (reference sequence). The CDR3 is 14 amino acids. The CDR3 protein is CAWSIRIGTYEQYF. CDR3 sequence (DNA): TGTGCCTGGAGTATCAGAATAGGCACCTACGAGCAGTACTTC. Complete variable domain (other parts from reference TRBV30 and TRBJ2-7): SQTIHQWPATLVQPVGSPLSLECTVEGTSNPNLYWYRQAAGRGLQLLFYSVGIGQISSEVPQNLSASRPQDRQFILSSKKLLLSDSGFYLCAWSIRIGTYEQYFGPGTRLTVT.

The genes are TRBV5-3 and TRBJ2-4; 8 nucleotides align to TRBD2. TRBV5-3 has ORF status, its function being uncertain. The V segment lost 0 bases and the J segment 9 bases; nucleotides outside the gene matches: 11. This CDR3 region has 16 residues. The CDR3 DNA follows: TGTGCCAGAAGCTTGGTGTGTGCGGGAGGTGTCGGCATTCAGTACTTC. The encoded protein is CARSLVCAGGVGIQYF.

The chain couples TRBV9 to TRBJ2-3; 11 bases fit TRBD2. Germline lookup yields CDR1 SGDLS and CDR2 YYNGEE. The CDR3 consists of 16 residues. The V and J ends lost 2 bases and 2 bases, in that order; junction bases with no gene match: 4. CDR3 protein: CASSVEGLADTDTQYF. DNA for the CDR3: TGTGCCAGCAGCGTGGAGGGACTAGCGGACACAGATACGCAGTATTTT. The full variable domain, in which reference TRBV9 and TRBJ2-3 provide the parts outside the CDR3, is DSGVTQTPKHLITATGQRVTLRCSPRSGDLSVYWYQQSLDQGLQFLIQYYNGEERAKGNILERFSAQQFPDLHSELNLSSLELGDSALYFCASSVEGLADTDTQYFGPGTRLTVL.

The chain joins TRBV5-5 to TRBJ1-6, with 7 bases identical to TRBD1. The CDR3 runs 16 residues. The V and J ends lost 2 bases and 9 bases, in that order; junction bases with no gene match: 11. The germline V gene has CDR1 SGHKS and CDR2 YYEKEE (reference sequence). As DNA, the CDR3 is TGTGCCAGCAGCTTAAACCACAGGGGCTTCGGTTCACCCCTCCACTTT. This codes for CASSLNHRGFGSPLHF.

This clone was counted a single time. V usage is TRBV1 and J usage is TRBJ2-5. TRBV1 is described as a pseudogene. The CDR3 consists of 15 residues. DNA for the CDR3: TGCACCAGCAGCCCCACGGCCACGTGGGGAGAGACCCAGTACTTC. Protein sequence: CTSSPTATWGETQYF.

On this clone itself: Distinct nucleotide sequences in the sample also encode this CDR3. J is TRBJ2-7 and V is TRBV5-4; a weak D match, TRBD1 (6 bases). V was cut by 2 bases and J by 3 bases, with 15 bases left in between. Germline assignment: CDR1 SGHNT and CDR2 YYREEE (reference sequence). The CDR3 runs 15 residues. The CDR3 region has the DNA TGTGCCAGCAGCTTAGGGCGGCAGGGGAACTACGAGCAGTACTTC. Translating gives CASSLGRQGNYEQYF.

J is TRBJ2-7 and V is TRBV4-1; TRBD2 matches at 12 bases. There are 16 residues in the CDR3. V lost 0 bases, J lost 4 bases, and 4 bases stayed unmatched. Looked up from germline, CDR1 is MGHRA and CDR2 is YSYEKL. The CDR3 DNA sequence: TGCGCCAGCAGCCAAGACCTGACTAGCGGGAGTTACGAGCAGTACTTC. Protein: CASSQDLTSGSYEQYF.